These 11 T cell receptor beta chains came from one sample sequenced in a study of radiotherapy plus CTLA-4 blockade in lung cancer. Clones were sequenced by immunoSEQ multiplex PCR, and TCRdb holds only the in-frame ones, with some missing. Of about 88,000 clones in the sample, 55% to 75% were seen once. Here the sequenced sample was peripheral blood, taken from a patient treated with radiotherapy plus ipilimumab. All receptors come from a human donor with non-small cell lung cancer that progressed on radiotherapy plus ipilimumab.

The J gene is TRBJ1-4, the V gene TRBV28; 7 nucleotides agree with TRBD1. This CDR3 has 15 residues. Germline-derived CDR1 and CDR2 are MDHEN and SYDVKM. Trimming took 4 bases from V and 3 from J; bases not matched to a gene: 5. In DNA form, the CDR3 reads TGTGCCAGCAGTTCCCCGGGACAGCCTAATGAAAAACTGTTTTTT. As protein: CASSSPGQPNEKLFF.

This clone came up many times. Mismatch with germline at one junction end may stem from a read error. The rearrangement uses TRBV6-5 and TRBJ2-1; D remains unclear. Germline lookup yields CDR1 MNHEY and CDR2 SVGAGI. CDR3 length: 13 amino acids. CDR3 in amino acids: CASSYNSFNEQFF. The CDR3 region has the DNA TGTGCCAGCAGTTATAATTCCTTCAATGAGCAGTTCTTC.

The chain carries TRBV5-8 and TRBJ2-1; the D gene is possibly TRBD1 (5 bases). From germline, CDR1 is SGHTS and CDR2 YDEGEE. There are 13 residues in the CDR3. V lost 1 base and J 8 bases, leaving 10 bases between the germline ends. The CDR3 region is CASSLSRRDEQFF. Written as DNA, the CDR3 is TGTGCCAGCAGCTTGTCGCGCAGGGATGAGCAGTTCTTC.

This sequence joins TRBV27 and TRBJ1-5; D is uncertain. The V gene's germline CDR1 is MNHEY and CDR2 SMNVEV (reference sequence). CDR3 length: 12 residues. V dropped 6 bases and J dropped 5 bases, with 8 bases sitting between them. In nucleotides, the CDR3 is TGTGCCAGCAGGACCGGTGATCAGCCCCAGCATTTT. This codes for CASRTGDQPQHF.

In the case of this clone: Other nucleotide sequences from this sample produce the same CDR3. The CDR3 reads CASRPGGYEQYF. CDR3 nucleotide sequence: TGTGCCAGCAGACCGGGGGGCTACGAGCAGTACTTC. This chain links TRBV6-5 with TRBJ2-7; 7 bases match TRBD2. Trimming at V came to 6 bases and at J to 3 bases, leaving 2 bases not matched to a gene. Per the germline V gene, CDR1 is MNHEY and CDR2 is SVGAGI. This CDR3 contains 12 residues.

The genes are TRBV6-5 and TRBJ1-1; D perhaps matches TRBD1 (5 bases). V was shortened by 4 bases and J by 1 base, with 10 bases between the two germline ends. This CDR3 is built from 14 residues. The germline gives CDR1 MNHEY, CDR2 SVGAGI. This chain's CDR3 is CASSWQGRNTEAFF. In DNA, the CDR3 is TGTGCCAGCAGTTGGCAGGGAAGGAACACTGAAGCTTTCTTT.

This clone was counted a few times. The chain carries TRBV6-1 and TRBJ2-2, with D possibly being TRBD1 (6 bases). Germline assignment: CDR1 MNHNS and CDR2 SASEGT. The CDR3 sequence is 14 residues long. V lost 5 bases to trimming and J lost 4 bases, with 11 bases between them. The CDR3 DNA reads as TGTGCCAGCAGTCCTTTACAGGGCACCGGGGAGCTGTTTTTT. It codes for CASSPLQGTGELFF.

The CDR3 DNA is TGTGCCAGTAGTAGGGCCGGGACAGGGGCCTACAATGAGCAGTTCTTC. Residues: CASSRAGTGAYNEQFF. The rearrangement uses TRBV19 and TRBJ2-1, with 10 bases matching TRBD1. The CDR3 has 16 amino acids. V lost 4 bases, J lost 2 bases, and 5 bases stayed unmatched. Germline assignment: CDR1 LNHDA and CDR2 SQIVND (reference sequence).

CDR3 bases: TGTGCCAGCAGCCCCCGAGCGGGGGGGAACACCGGGGAGCTGTTTTTT. It encodes CASSPRAGGNTGELFF. V gene TRBV7-8 combines with J gene TRBJ2-2; 9 nucleotides agree with TRBD2. Trimming at V came to 5 bases and at J to 1 base, leaving 5 bases not matched to a gene. This CDR3 spans 16 amino acids. In germline, CDR1 is SGHVS, CDR2 FQNEAQ.

The chain joins TRBV7-2 to TRBJ2-1, with 8 bases identical to TRBD2. There are 14 residues in the CDR3. The V and J ends lost 1 base and 9 bases, in that order; junction bases with no gene match: 5. Germline V lookup: CDR1 SGHTA, CDR2 FQGNSA. The CDR3 bases are TGTGCCAGCAGCTTAGGGCGCGGGGGGCTTGAGCAGTTCTTC. Amino acids: CASSLGRGGLEQFF.

The chain couples TRBV19 to TRBJ1-5, with D unclear. The V and J ends lost 0 bases and 6 bases respectively, with 6 bases between them. Germline V gives CDR1 LNHDA, CDR2 SQIVND (reference sequence). CDR3 size: 13 residues. The CDR3 bases are TGTGCCAGTAGTATAGATCGGACTCAGCCCCAGCATTTT. The encoded protein is CASSIDRTQPQHF.